A single sample is the source of the 19 T cell receptor beta chains below, sequenced in a study of blood T cell repertoires in COVID-19. Generated by immunoSEQ multiplex PCR, the TCRdb table keeps only in-frame clones and is missing some. The data show about 280,000 clones, with approximately 85% seen just once and approximately 10% held by the top ten. The material sequenced was peripheral blood. These receptors originate from a woman aged 70 to 79 with acute or convalescent COVID-19.

This chain connects TRBV7-3 to TRBJ1-1; TRBD1 is a possible D gene (5 bases). Trimming shortened V by 2 bases and J by 3 bases, and 13 bases separated the two germline ends. This CDR3 region has 15 residues. The germline gives CDR1 SGHTA, CDR2 FQGTGA. CDR3 coding DNA: TGTGCCAGCAGCTTAGGGGCCAGGGTGGACACTGAAGCTTTCTTT. Encoded protein: CASSLGARVDTEAFF.

J is TRBJ1-5 and V is TRBV19; D is possibly TRBD1 (5 bases). V lost 0 bases and J lost 0, with 12 bases in between. This CDR3 has 17 amino acids. CDR1 LNHDA and CDR2 SQIVND come from the germline V gene (reference sequence). This CDR3 reads CASSIDRRQPSNQPQHF. In DNA form, the CDR3 reads TGTGCCAGTAGTATAGATCGGAGACAGCCTAGCAATCAGCCCCAGCATTTT.

The chain employs TRBV19 and TRBJ2-5; tentatively, D is TRBD2 (6 bases). In germline, CDR1 is LNHDA, CDR2 SQIVND (reference sequence). This CDR3 has 13 amino acids. Trimming shortened V by 5 bases and J by 4 bases, and 11 bases separated the two germline ends. The DNA for the CDR3 is TGTGCCAGTAGTTTGGACGGGGGAGAGACCCAGTACTTC. Amino acids: CASSLDGGETQYF.

This chain uses TRBV29-1 with TRBJ2-1; 7 positions agree with TRBD1. The CDR3 loop spans 12 amino acids. Unmatched junction bases numbered 4, after V lost 5 bases and J lost 6 bases. Germline CDR1 and CDR2: SQVTM and ANQGSEA. CDR3 loop: CSVIRGSNEQFF. Here the CDR3 DNA reads TGCAGCGTTATCAGGGGGTCCAATGAGCAGTTCTTC.

This chain links TRBV5-1 with TRBJ2-2, with TRBD2 identical over 11 bases. V lost 3 bases to trimming and J lost 0 bases; unmatched junction nucleotides: 10. The CDR3 totals 19 residues. Per germline, CDR1 SGHRS and CDR2 YFSETQ. CDR3 region: CASSSSSGGPSSNTGELFF. As DNA, the CDR3 is TGCGCCAGCAGCTCCTCTAGCGGGGGGCCATCCTCGAACACCGGGGAGCTGTTTTTT.

The chain links TRBV6-2 or TRBV6-3 to TRBJ1-4; D gene uncertain. The germline V gene has CDR1 MNHEY and CDR2 SVGEGT. The CDR3 contains 15 residues. Between the trimmed V and J ends, which lost 6 bases and 7 bases, there was a span of 18 bases. The DNA for the CDR3 is TGTGCCAGCAGCGGCGAGGCGGGGAGAGGTGAAAAACTGTTTTTT. Translation: CASSGEAGRGEKLFF.

V and J are TRBV5-1 and TRBJ2-1; TRBD2 matches at 13 bases. CDR3 size: 16 residues. Germline values: CDR1 SGHRS, CDR2 YFSETQ. The trim removed 1 base at V and 8 bases at J, leaving 6 bases unmatched. Here the CDR3 reads CASSLNPGTSGDEQFF. For the CDR3, the DNA is TGCGCCAGCAGCTTGAACCCCGGGACTAGCGGGGATGAGCAGTTCTTC.

The V call is TRBV4-1, the J call TRBJ1-5; TRBD1 might be the D (5 bases). This CDR3 comprises 15 residues. V lost 5 bases, J lost 6 bases, and 17 bases lay in between. In germline, CDR1 is MGHRA, CDR2 YSYEKL. CDR3 nucleotides: TGCGCCAGCAGCGCCATGTGGGGGGTCGGTCAGCCCCAGCATTTT. Residues: CASSAMWGVGQPQHF.

The rearrangement joins TRBV11-2 to TRBJ2-7; possibly TRBD1 for D (6 bases). Germline V gene data show CDR1 as SGHAT and CDR2 as FQNNGV. The CDR3 loop spans 14 amino acids. Trimming took 1 base from V and 6 from J, leaving 13 bases between them. As DNA, the CDR3 is TGTGCCAGCAGCTTAGTAACCAGGGGAAGCGAGCAGTACTTC. Protein sequence: CASSLVTRGSEQYF. Full variable domain (remainder filled in from reference TRBV11-2 and TRBJ2-7): EAGVAQSPRYKIIEKRQSVAFWCNPISGHATLYWYQQILGQGPKLLIQFQNNGVVDDSQLPKDRFSAERLKGVDSTLKIQPAKLEDSAVYLCASSLVTRGSEQYFGPGTRLTVT.

The rearrangement joins TRBV7-3 to TRBJ2-7; TRBD2 matches at 7 bases. Germline loops: CDR1 SGHTA, CDR2 FQGTGA. The CDR3 is 14 amino acids. V gave up 1 base and J gave up 3 bases; unmatched junction bases: 3. The CDR3 sequence: CASSLNGRSYEQYF. The CDR3 DNA sequence: TGTGCCAGCAGCTTAAACGGGAGGAGCTACGAGCAGTACTTC.

CDR3 sequence (DNA): TGTGCCAGCAGCTTGCCCCCCTCTACAGGGGGTCGGGGTTCACCCCTCCACTTT. Translation gives CASSLPPSTGGRGSPLHF. The rearrangement uses TRBV5-4 and TRBJ1-6; 8 bases map to TRBD1. Losses at the gene ends were 1 base for V and 9 bases for J; bases not matched to a gene: 15. The CDR3 runs 18 residues. Germline V gene sequence: CDR1 SGHNT, CDR2 YYREEE (reference sequence).

With regard to this clone: Other DNA sequences in this specimen translate into the identical CDR3. The chain couples TRBV7-3 to TRBJ1-1; D is unresolved. The CDR3 is 14 amino acids. V was pared by 2 bases and J by 1 base, with 8 bases between. Per germline, CDR1 SGHTA and CDR2 FQGTGA. CDR3 sequence: CASSLGGRNTEAFF. The CDR3 nucleotides read TGTGCCAGCAGCTTAGGTGGCAGGAACACTGAAGCTTTCTTT.

The chain employs TRBV11-3 and TRBJ2-7; tentative D call: TRBD1 (7 bases). This CDR3 is 15 amino acids long. Germline V lookup: CDR1 SGHNT, CDR2 YENEEA. Trimming removed 5 bases from V and 3 bases from J, with 17 bases in between. This chain's CDR3 is CASSPGGGGIYEQYF. The CDR3 nucleotides read TGTGCCAGCAGCCCCGGAGGGGGCGGAATCTACGAGCAGTACTTC.

This sequence joins TRBV5-1 and TRBJ2-1, with D tentatively TRBD2 (6 bases). The ends were cut back, 2 bases at V and 9 bases at J, with 15 bases in the middle. The germline V gene has CDR1 SGHRS and CDR2 YFSETQ. The CDR3 loop spans 14 amino acids. The CDR3 protein is CASSFQRLEGEQFF. The CDR3 DNA follows: TGCGCCAGCAGCTTCCAGAGACTAGAGGGTGAGCAGTTCTTC.

CDR3 loop: CASSYDRVDTIYF. The CDR3 DNA sequence: TGTGCCAGCAGCTACGACAGGGTGGACACCATATATTTT. The chain has TRBV11-2 and TRBJ1-3, with TRBD1 identical over 7 bases. The germline V gene has CDR1 SGHAT and CDR2 FQNNGV. The CDR3 has 13 amino acids. J lost 8 bases, V lost 4 bases, and 5 bases had no gene match.

The chain uses TRBV2 and TRBJ1-6; possibly TRBD1 for D (5 bases). Trimming took off 6 bases at V and 5 bases at J, with 14 bases between the two ends. This CDR3 has 15 amino acids. CDR1 and CDR2 (germline): SNHLY, FYNNEI. CDR3 loop: CASRDDSIHNSPLHF. In nucleotides, the CDR3 is TGTGCCAGCAGAGATGACAGCATCCATAATTCACCCCTCCACTTT.

This rearrangement joins TRBV7-9 to TRBJ1-1; TRBD1 agrees at 7 bases. The CDR3 covers 16 residues. From germline, CDR1 is SEHNR and CDR2 FQNEAQ (reference sequence). The V segment lost 1 base and the J segment 4 bases; nucleotides outside the gene matches: 9. The CDR3 here is CASSLEGGLRSTEAFF. The CDR3 DNA sequence: TGTGCCAGCAGCTTAGAAGGGGGCCTTCGCAGCACTGAAGCTTTCTTT.

The chain employs TRBV5-5 and TRBJ2-5, with TRBD2 as a possible D gene (5 bases). The CDR3 consists of 14 residues. The germline V gene has CDR1 SGHKS and CDR2 YYEKEE (reference sequence). Trimming pared 4 bases from V and 2 bases from J, leaving 12 bases between. The CDR3 loop reads CASSHVGSQETQYF. The DNA of the CDR3 is TGTGCCAGCAGCCACGTGGGGAGTCAAGAGACCCAGTACTTC.

The V gene is TRBV11-3, the J gene TRBJ2-7; no definite D call. The V end was cut by 2 bases, the J end by 4 bases, with 12 bases between. Germline V lookup: CDR1 SGHNT, CDR2 YENEEA. The CDR3 has 14 residues. The CDR3 sequence is CASSLRSGGYEQYF. DNA for the CDR3: TGTGCCAGCAGCTTACGGTCCGGCGGTTACGAGCAGTACTTC.